Detailed here is one TCR beta chain. Its antigen specificity is not known. Per-nucleotide qualities are absent, and no much larger clonotype sits a single base away. The method was the immunoSEQ multiplex PCR assay. TCRbeta CDR3 sequencing was performed as a commercial service by an external provider. In the source study's methods: The analyses used productive nucleotide sequences together with amino acid sequences obtained by in silico translation. Diversity was quantified by Renyi entropy over a range of alpha values, with sample size equalised by taking the median of 200 repeated subsamples. Pairwise repertoire distance was calculated as one minus the Chao-modified Jaccard index to correct for under-sampling and was used for clustering. Frequency-weighted overlap with synovial clonotypes was calculated over 200 sample sizes with 200 draws without replacement at each size, and the overlap was reported at the size of the smaller sample. This immuneACCESS table, as held by TCRdb, lists in-frame sequences with V and J called but not all clones. Of the missing ones, under half trace to an unresolved V gene in checked studies; the others have no known cause. V and J calls and clone size are copied from that table; D and trimming were computed from the DNA. The sample records roughly 33,000 clones, about 96% of which are singletons. Roughly 0.15% of the sample belongs to the ten largest clones.

The CDR3 contains 13 residues, cysteine and phenylalanine counted. Only CDR3 DNA remains: 39 bases, in frame from the first base. V lost 7 bases and J lost 7 bases; the stretch between them is 16 bases long. According to the germline V gene, CDR1 reads MDHEN and CDR2 reads SYDVKM. The data belong to a study of circulating and synovial CD4+ cells in juvenile arthritis (TCRdb year 2014). At the level of the whole study: TCRbeta CDR3 repertoires of circulating HLA-DR+ CD4 T cells, bulk blood CD4 T cells and synovial CD4 T cells were compared within each patient. The goal of the repertoire sequencing was to confirm that synovial clonotypes were enriched in a circulating synovial-like CD4 T cell subset. The paper's findings and limits, for the study overall: No difference between circulating pathogenic-like lymphocytes and bulk blood T cells was detected by traditional Vbeta family usage analysis. Since overlap with synovium went up as sequencing depth increased, the measured fractions of shared clonotypes likely underestimated the full repertoire overlap. Lower diversity was observed in synovial and circulating pathogenic-like lymphocyte repertoires than in bulk blood CD4 repertoires, and some CPL samples were found to be as oligoclonal as synovium. Circulating pathogenic-like lymphocytes clustered with synovial T cells and shared a substantially higher fraction of CDR3 sequences with synovium than bulk blood. CPL and bulk blood CD4 samples differed in T cell genome counts by at least an order of magnitude, so sample-size effects were addressed.

The sequenced samples were obtained from patients with active juvenile idiopathic arthritis. Right after thawing, the cells went straight into sorting, and Live/Dead Fixable Near-IR Stain was used to exclude dead cells. The origin of this receptor is a human donor with juvenile idiopathic arthritis. The rearranged segments are TRBV28 and TRBJ1-1, with the D gene uncertain. Sequencing used CD4+ T cells from blood. This receptor has the CDR3 CASKEYQVGEAFF. The bases read TGTGCCAGCAAGGAGTACCAAGTTGGTGAAGCTTTCTTT.